This is a list of T cell receptor beta chains from one sample in a study of blood T cells in healthy people across ages. TCRdb analysed the 5' RACE reads with MiXCR anew, one entry per CDR3 protein. The sample includes 450,000 to 600,000 distinct CDR3 sequences, roughly a quarter of them seen just once. The same specimen was also included in a second study, on T cells of mothers and their children.

Material: blood. The receptor source for this set is a boy younger than 10 in good health. Each CDR3 is given with its conserved first and last residue. Fields, in order: J gene, clone size, D gene, V gene, CDR3 DNA, CDR3 protein. The D gene is left open where the match is weak. Where a row states a size, it is once, few, many or the class of an expanded clone; other rows omit it.

j_call: TRBJ1-1
clone_size: -
d_call: TRBD1
v_call: TRBV20-1
cdr3_nt: TGCAGTGCAAAGGGGACAGGGAAGGCTGAAGCTTTCTTT
cdr3_aa: CSAKGTGKAEAFF

j_call: TRBJ2-7
clone_size: -
d_call: -
v_call: TRBV28
cdr3_nt: TGTGCCAGCGAGGGGATGAGGGTGGGCGAGCAGTACTTC
cdr3_aa: CASEGMRVGEQYF

j_call: TRBJ1-1
clone_size: -
d_call: -
v_call: TRBV30
cdr3_nt: TGTGCCTGGAGTGTAACCCGAGACTCTTTCTTT
cdr3_aa: CAWSVTRDSFF

j_call: TRBJ2-5
clone_size: many
d_call: -
v_call: TRBV12-3/TRBV12-4
cdr3_nt: TGTGCCAGCCGGGGCGGCGAGACCCAGTACTTC
cdr3_aa: CASRGGETQYF

j_call: TRBJ1-2
clone_size: -
d_call: -
v_call: TRBV12-3/TRBV12-4
cdr3_nt: TGTGCCAGCAGTCCCTCGAGGCGGCGGATCTATGGCTACACCTTC
cdr3_aa: CASSPSRRRIYGYTF

j_call: TRBJ2-2
clone_size: -
d_call: -
v_call: TRBV12-3/TRBV12-4
cdr3_nt: TGTGCCAGCAGTCGGAACAGGGACCCCGGGGAGCTGTTTTTT
cdr3_aa: CASSRNRDPGELFF

j_call: TRBJ2-5
clone_size: once
d_call: TRBD2
v_call: TRBV12-3/TRBV12-4
cdr3_nt: TGTGCCAGCAGTTGGACTAGTGAGGCGACCCAGTACTTC
cdr3_aa: CASSWTSEATQYF

j_call: TRBJ2-7
clone_size: -
d_call: -
v_call: TRBV18
cdr3_nt: TGTGCCAGCTCACCATTCGAAATCCCCGCCTACGAGCAGTACTTC
cdr3_aa: CASSPFEIPAYEQYF

j_call: TRBJ2-3
clone_size: few
d_call: TRBD2
v_call: TRBV12-3/TRBV12-4
cdr3_nt: TGTGCCAGCAGTCGCAGATCTAGCGGGATTAGCACAGATACGCAGTATTTT
cdr3_aa: CASSRRSSGISTDTQYF

j_call: TRBJ2-4
clone_size: -
d_call: TRBD1
v_call: TRBV12-3/TRBV12-4
cdr3_nt: TGTGCCAGCAGCCACCGGGACAGGGGAAAAAACATTCAGTACTTC
cdr3_aa: CASSHRDRGKNIQYF

j_call: TRBJ1-2
clone_size: -
d_call: TRBD1
v_call: TRBV5-4
cdr3_nt: TGTGCCAGCAGCTTGCAGACAGGGAACTATGGCTACACCTTC
cdr3_aa: CASSLQTGNYGYTF

j_call: TRBJ2-7
clone_size: -
d_call: -
v_call: TRBV9
cdr3_nt: TGTGCCAGCAGCGAGGGACATGCATACGAGCAGTACTTC
cdr3_aa: CASSEGHAYEQYF

j_call: TRBJ2-7
clone_size: -
d_call: -
v_call: TRBV20-1
cdr3_nt: TGCAGTGCTTGGACAGAGGCGCAAAGCGAGCAGTACTTC
cdr3_aa: CSAWTEAQSEQYF

j_call: TRBJ2-4
clone_size: -
d_call: -
v_call: TRBV4-3
cdr3_nt: TGCGCCAGCAGCCAAGATTGGCCCTCCAAAAACATTCAGTACTTC
cdr3_aa: CASSQDWPSKNIQYF

j_call: TRBJ2-3
clone_size: few
d_call: -
v_call: TRBV6-5
cdr3_nt: TGTGCCAGCAGTTACACTCCCCGGGGGCCGACAGATACGCAGTATTTT
cdr3_aa: CASSYTPRGPTDTQYF

j_call: TRBJ2-1
clone_size: few
d_call: TRBD1
v_call: TRBV15
cdr3_nt: TGTGCCACCAGCAGTCCGGACAGGGGCACCAATGAGCAGTTCTTC
cdr3_aa: CATSSPDRGTNEQFF

j_call: TRBJ2-3
clone_size: -
d_call: TRBD1
v_call: TRBV19
cdr3_nt: TGTGCCAGTAGTATCGGGACAGGGGGCGCAGATACGCAGTATTTT
cdr3_aa: CASSIGTGGADTQYF

j_call: TRBJ1-1
clone_size: -
d_call: -
v_call: TRBV10-3
cdr3_nt: TGTGCCATCAGTGACCGGGACAAAGCTTTCTTT
cdr3_aa: CAISDRDKAFF

j_call: TRBJ2-4
clone_size: few
d_call: -
v_call: TRBV15
cdr3_nt: TGTGCCACGCGGGACAGTAAAAACATTCAGTACTTC
cdr3_aa: CATRDSKNIQYF

j_call: TRBJ2-1
clone_size: -
d_call: TRBD1
v_call: TRBV20-1
cdr3_nt: TGCAGTGCCAATCCGGGACAGTGGAATTATGACAATGAGCAGTTCTTC
cdr3_aa: CSANPGQWNYDNEQFF

j_call: TRBJ2-2
clone_size: few
d_call: TRBD2
v_call: TRBV12-3/TRBV12-4
cdr3_nt: TGTGCCAGCAGGATGACTAGCGACACCGGGGAGCTGTTTTTT
cdr3_aa: CASRMTSDTGELFF

j_call: TRBJ1-5
clone_size: many
d_call: -
v_call: TRBV5-1
cdr3_nt: TGCGCCAGCAGCTTAAGTCATTGGAATCAGCCCCAGCATTTT
cdr3_aa: CASSLSHWNQPQHF

j_call: TRBJ2-3
clone_size: few
d_call: -
v_call: TRBV11-2
cdr3_nt: TGTGCCAGCAGCTTAGTTCCGGGGTTAGGAGATACGCAGTATTTT
cdr3_aa: CASSLVPGLGDTQYF

j_call: TRBJ1-1
clone_size: -
d_call: -
v_call: TRBV6-9
cdr3_nt: TGTGCCAGCAGTTATTTCCAGGGAAGGGCCCCCACTGAAGCTTTCTTT
cdr3_aa: CASSYFQGRAPTEAFF

j_call: TRBJ2-5
clone_size: few
d_call: -
v_call: TRBV7-9
cdr3_nt: TGTGCCAGCAGAACTACACCTGAGACCCAGTACTTC
cdr3_aa: CASRTTPETQYF

j_call: TRBJ1-2
clone_size: -
d_call: TRBD1
v_call: TRBV6-1
cdr3_nt: TGTGCCAGCAGGGGGACAGGGTTGGTCTATGGCTACACCTTC
cdr3_aa: CASRGTGLVYGYTF